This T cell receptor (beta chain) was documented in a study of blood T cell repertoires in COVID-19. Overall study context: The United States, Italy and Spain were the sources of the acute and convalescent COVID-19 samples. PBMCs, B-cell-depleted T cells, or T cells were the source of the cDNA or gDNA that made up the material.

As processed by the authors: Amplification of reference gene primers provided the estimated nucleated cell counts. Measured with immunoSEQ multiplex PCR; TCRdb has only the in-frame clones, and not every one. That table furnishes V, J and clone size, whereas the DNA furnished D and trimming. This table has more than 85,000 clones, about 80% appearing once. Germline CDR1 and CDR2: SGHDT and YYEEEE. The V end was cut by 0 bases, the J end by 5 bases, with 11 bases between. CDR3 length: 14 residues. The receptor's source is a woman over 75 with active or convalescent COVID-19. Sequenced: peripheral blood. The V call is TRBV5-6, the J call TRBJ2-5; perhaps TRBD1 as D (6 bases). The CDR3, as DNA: TGTGCCAGCAGCTTGGCTGGGGGCCGGGAGACCCAGTACTTC. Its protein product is CASSLAGGRETQYF. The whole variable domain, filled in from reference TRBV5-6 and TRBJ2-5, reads DAGVTQSPTHLIKTRGQQVTLRCSPKSGHDTVSWYQQALGQGPQFIFQYYEEEERQRGNFPDRFSGHQFPNYSSELNVNALLLGDSALYLCASSLAGGRETQYFGPGTRLLVL.